Listed below are T cell receptor beta chains from one sample, sequenced in a study of molecular identifiers for immune sequencing clone quantification. One entry per CDR3 protein, called by TCRdb with MiXCR from the PCR reads. The data show 400,000 to 600,000 distinct CDR3 sequences, 25% seen once. Input material: naive CD8+ T cells from blood, with Jurkat cell RNA spiked in. The receptors come from a human donor in good health. Some libraries in this study had Jurkat cell RNA spiked in. Each CDR3 is given with its conserved first and last residue. A D gene is named only where the DNA matches it firmly. Expanded clones get a size class; other rows say once, few or many, or leave the size out.

V gene	clone size	D gene	J gene	CDR3 DNA	CDR3 protein
TRBV16	NA	NA	TRBJ2-7	TGTGCCAGCAGACTAATCCTGGGTGCCTTCTACGAGCAATACTTC	CASRLILGAFYEQYF
TRBV6-5	NA	NA	TRBJ1-4	TGTGCCAGCAGTTACCAGGGGAGAGGACGACTAACTAATGAAAAACTGTTTTTT	CASSYQGRGRLTNEKLFF
TRBV20-1	few	TRBD1	TRBJ2-7	TGCAGTGCCCCAAAACCGGGACAGGGAAACTACGAGCAGTACTTC	CSAPKPGQGNYEQYF
TRBV6-5	few	TRBD1	TRBJ2-1	TGTGCCAGCAGTTACTCGGTTGAGACAGGGTACAATGAGCAGTTCTTC	CASSYSVETGYNEQFF
TRBV12-5	many	NA	TRBJ2-5	TGTGCTAGTGGCCGGGACGGAGAAGAGACCCAGTACTTC	CASGRDGEETQYF
TRBV30	NA	TRBD1	TRBJ2-1	TGTGCCTGGAGGCAAGGACAGGGGGGGTACAATGAGCAGTTCTTC	CAWRQGQGGYNEQFF
TRBV28	few	TRBD1	TRBJ2-3	TGTGCCAGCAGTTGGTCCCCAGGGGGCCAAGATACGCAGTATTTT	CASSWSPGGQDTQYF
TRBV11-2	few	NA	TRBJ2-7	TGTGCCAGCAGCTCCGGTCGGGGCATGGGCTACGAGCAGTACTTC	CASSSGRGMGYEQYF
TRBV11-1	few	NA	TRBJ2-5	TGTGCCAGCAGCCCCACCCGGTACCAAGAGACCCAGTACTTC	CASSPTRYQETQYF
TRBV3-1	NA	TRBD2	TRBJ2-7	TGTGCCAGCAGCCAAGGACTAGCGGTAAGCTTC	CASSQGLAVSF
TRBV5-1	NA	TRBD1	TRBJ2-7	TGCGCCAGCAGCCTGGGACAGGGCCACGAGCAGTACTTC	CASSLGQGHEQYF
TRBV7-9	NA	TRBD1	TRBJ1-4	TGTGCCAGCAGCTCCGCGACAGGGGGCCGTGAAAAACTGTTTTTT	CASSSATGGREKLFF
TRBV7-6	once	NA	TRBJ1-1	TGTGCCAGCAGCTTATCTCAGGGACGGAACACTGAAGCTTTCTTT	CASSLSQGRNTEAFF
TRBV12-3/TRBV12-4	few	NA	TRBJ2-5	TGTGCCAGCAGTTTTAACTTTCCGACCCAGTACTTC	CASSFNFPTQYF
TRBV29-1	many	NA	TRBJ1-1	TGCAGCGTTGAAGAAACAGCGAACACTGAAGCTTTCTTT	CSVEETANTEAFF
TRBV6-2/TRBV6-3	many	NA	TRBJ2-1	TGTGCCAGCAGTCCCGGGACGGAGCAGTTCTTC	CASSPGTEQFF
TRBV9	many	TRBD1	TRBJ2-2	TGTGCCAGCAGCGTAGAGGGACAGGGGGCGAACACCGGGGAGCTGTTTTTT	CASSVEGQGANTGELFF
TRBV6-5	NA	TRBD1	TRBJ2-7	TGTGCCAGCAGGGATCCGGGACAGTCCTACGAGCAGTACTTC	CASRDPGQSYEQYF
TRBV7-9	NA	NA	TRBJ2-7	TGTGCCAGCAGCTTAGTGCTTGGGGACTCCTACGAGCAGTACTTC	CASSLVLGDSYEQYF
TRBV28	many	NA	TRBJ1-1	TGTGCCAGCAGTTTCCCCGCCGTGAGCACTGAAGCTTTCTTT	CASSFPAVSTEAFF
TRBV19	NA	NA	TRBJ1-3	TGTGCCAACCAAGGGACACCCTGCTCTGGAAACACCATATATTTT	CANQGTPCSGNTIYF
TRBV29-1	NA	TRBD1	TRBJ2-7	TGCAGCGTCCTCGGGGCAGGGGGACCCTACGAGCAGTACTTC	CSVLGAGGPYEQYF
TRBV24-1	many	TRBD2	TRBJ2-1	TGTGCCACCAGTACTAGCGGGGGGGCCGACAATGAGCAGTTCTTC	CATSTSGGADNEQFF
TRBV28	few	NA	TRBJ2-5	TGTGCCACCTCATCCCTGGACGGGATCCAAGAGACCCAGTACTTC	CATSSLDGIQETQYF
TRBV10-1	NA	NA	TRBJ2-3	TGCGCCAGCAGTGAAATTGGGGAAGGCACAGATACGCAGTATTTT	CASSEIGEGTDTQYF
TRBV24-1	few	NA	TRBJ2-5	TGTGCCACCAGTGATTTTCTGGGGACGACCCAGTACTTC	CATSDFLGTTQYF
TRBV7-9	many	TRBD1	TRBJ1-1	TGTGCCAGCAGCTCCGGGACAGGGCATTTTGGCACTGAAGCTTTCTTT	CASSSGTGHFGTEAFF
TRBV7-3	NA	TRBD2	TRBJ2-1	TGTGCCAGCAGCTCCCCCTCCGGGACTAGCAAACCGGATGAGCAGTTCTTC	CASSSPSGTSKPDEQFF
TRBV5-1	few	NA	TRBJ2-5	TGCGCCAGCAGCGGACCCGTGGACACCGATGGGACCCAGTACTTC	CASSGPVDTDGTQYF
TRBV12-5	few	TRBD1	TRBJ2-3	TGTGCTAGTGGCCTGGGACAGAGCACAGATACGCAGTATTTT	CASGLGQSTDTQYF
TRBV14	NA	NA	TRBJ2-1	TGTGCCAGCAGCCTCGGTGGGGCCTGTGATGAGCAGTTCTTC	CASSLGGACDEQFF
TRBV7-2	few	NA	TRBJ1-1	TGTGCCAGCAGCTTAGGAGTTGGGAACACTGAAGCTTTCTTT	CASSLGVGNTEAFF
TRBV20-1	NA	NA	TRBJ2-7	TGCAGTGCTGGTCAGGGGACCTACGAGCAGTACTTC	CSAGQGTYEQYF